This TCR beta chain was recorded in a study of blood T cell repertoires in COVID-19 (dated by TCRdb to between 2020 and 2021). Looking at the study overall: The collaborator samples originated in the United States, Italy and Spain and spanned the acute and convalescent phases of COVID-19. The material from the prospective study consisted of cDNA or gDNA derived from T cells, B-cell-depleted T cells, or PBMCs. Deeply sampled blood TCRbeta repertoires from subjects exposed to, actively infected with, or recovered from COVID-19 were included in the dataset. A freely available public database, intended as a resource for researchers studying the immune response to SARS-CoV-2, is where the repertoires were released. Samples were obtained from the ongoing ImmuneRACE study (first 160 participants) and from 1,254 subjects provided by 6 global collaborators. A de-identified subject ID, COVID-19 status, age in years and sex were almost always included in the sample metadata. Where HLA class I and class II types were available, the types were taken from metadata supplied by the sample provider, not from assay-based typing. What the work shows at the level of the full study, not this receptor alone: The amount of clinical and demographic metadata varied by source and participant and was provided uncurated.

For this clone: No cognate antigen has been identified for it. Base-call qualities are not available, and no considerably larger clone is one nucleotide away. This CDR3 is also generated by other DNA sequences in the sample.

In Seattle, one collaborating source enrolled patients while the infection was active and tracked those patients longitudinally over the course of disease. The collaborating institutions used their own protocols to collect whole blood in K2EDTA tubes. For TCRbeta analysis, collaborator samples were shipped as frozen whole blood, as isolated PBMCs, or as DNA extracted from either sample type. TCRbeta CDR3 regions were amplified from genomic DNA using the immunoSEQ Assay, a bias-controlled multiplex PCR. As for the authors' bioinformatics: Nucleated cell counts per sample were estimated from amplification of reference gene primers within the assay. Sequence reads were collapsed and filtered to measure the absolute abundance of every unique TCRbeta CDR3 rearrangement. Productive Simpson clonality was computed per sample as the square root of Simpson's diversity index over productive rearrangements. This immuneACCESS table, as held by TCRdb, lists in-frame sequences with V and J called but not all clones. Of the missing ones, under half trace to an unresolved V gene in checked studies; the others have no known cause. V, J and clone size are those of that table, while D and trimming were read from the DNA. The sample includes 250,000 to 350,000 clones, with about 86% observed a single time. The top ten clonotypes cover 13% of the sample.

The germline V gene gives CDR1 as SGHTA and CDR2 as FQGNSA. CDR3 length: 13 amino acids, cysteine to phenylalanine. Only CDR3 DNA is held: 39 bases, read in frame from base 1. Compared with germline, V lacks 3 bases and J lacks 8 bases; bases without a gene match: 6. Rearrangement joined TRBV7-2 to TRBJ1-2; TRBD1 lines up with 7 middle nucleotides. The specimen sequenced was peripheral blood. The receptor was derived from a woman aged 70 to 79 with COVID-19, enrolled during active disease. CDR3 loop: CASSLRQGDGYTF. The nucleotide sequence reads as follows: TGTGCCAGCAGCTTGAGACAGGGAGACGGCTACACCTTC. Where the CDR3 stops, the reference TRBV7-2 and TRBJ1-2 genes take over; the full variable domain is GAGVSQSPSNKVTEKGKDVELRCDPISGHTALYWYRQSLGQGLEFLIYFQGNSAPDKSGLPSDRFSAERTGGSVSTLTIQRTQQEDSAVYLCASSLRQGDGYTFGSGTRLTVV.